One sample yielded the 20 T cell receptor beta chains listed below, sequenced in a study of vaccination effects on CD4 cells after COVID-19. Their antigen targets remain unknown. Antigen-specific CD4+ T cells were expanded with viral peptide pools in the ViraFEST assay before sequencing. The culture ran for 9 to 11 days, and then CD4+ T cells were isolated. Everyone in the study got two shots of either the BNT162b2 or mRNA-1273 vaccine. The method was immunoSEQ multiplex PCR; TCRdb's version includes in-frame clones alone and lacks a portion of them. The table lists 20,000 to 25,000 clones, roughly 79% of them singletons. The specimen was CD4+ T cells from PBMCs cultured with SARS-CoV-2 spike peptides, collected after COVID-19 vaccination. The receptors were gathered from a human donor who received a COVID-19 vaccine. Some clones in this sample may be carry-over from other donors' samples.

The rearrangement links TRBV3-1 (or the pseudogene TRBV3-2) to TRBJ1-2, with 7 positions matching TRBD1. Germline V lookup: CDR1 LGHDT, CDR2 YNNKEL (reference sequence). This CDR3 is built from 14 residues. V dropped 3 bases and J dropped 3; count of bases not matched to a gene: 4. In DNA form, the CDR3 reads TGTGCCAGCAGCCATTCGGACAGGCACTATGGCTACACCTTC. Translated, it gives CASSHSDRHYGYTF.

This chain uses TRBV7-8 with TRBJ1-2; 8 bases fit TRBD1. Looked up from germline, CDR1 is SGHVS and CDR2 is FQNEAQ. V shed 2 bases, J shed 8 bases, and the junction held 7 bases outside the gene matches. This CDR3 spans 14 amino acids. The CDR3 bases are TGTGCCAGCAGCTTATCCACAGGGGGATTCGGCTACACCTTC. It codes for CASSLSTGGFGYTF.

The chain is built from TRBV29-1 and TRBJ1-5; D remains unclear. V lost 7 bases and J lost 0, with 10 bases in between. CDR3 size: 13 residues. Germline CDR1 and CDR2: SQVTM and ANQGSEA. The CDR3 spells CSARVGSNQPQHF. The CDR3 bases are TGCAGCGCGCGGGTCGGTAGCAATCAGCCCCAGCATTTT.

The table lists this clone with a count of one. The chain joins TRBV7-9 to TRBJ2-3, with unresolved D. Deletions cut 3 bases from V and 2 bases from J, with 15 bases between. The CDR3 sequence is 16 residues long. CDR1 is SEHNR, CDR2 FQNEAQ, per germline (reference sequence). Here the CDR3 DNA reads TGTGCCAGCAGCTTTCCTACTGGGTGGGTCACAGATACGCAGTATTTT. Protein sequence: CASSFPTGWVTDTQYF.

This clone was seen just once. V and J are TRBV5-1 and TRBJ2-1; tentative D call: TRBD2 (6 bases). In germline, CDR1 is SGHRS, CDR2 YFSETQ. Between the trimmed V and J ends, which lost 4 bases and 5 bases, there was a span of 13 bases. The CDR3 spans 14 residues. CDR3 protein: CASSPLSGDNEQFF. CDR3 nucleotide sequence: TGCGCCAGCAGCCCCCTATCGGGGGACAATGAGCAGTTCTTC.

This rearrangement joins TRBV7-3 to TRBJ2-2, with D hard to call. The V end lost 1 base, the J end lost 7 bases, and 10 bases lay between the germline ends. CDR1 is SGHTA, CDR2 FQGTGA, per germline. This CDR3 region has 14 residues. CDR3 DNA sequence: TGTGCCAGCAGCTTAATTCAGGCTGACGGGGAGCTGTTTTTT. As protein: CASSLIQADGELFF.

This chain uses TRBV6-5 with TRBJ1-1, with no clear D. The V end lost 5 bases, the J end lost 4 bases, and 11 bases lay between the germline ends. The CDR3 totals 13 residues. In germline, CDR1 is MNHEY, CDR2 SVGAGI. The CDR3: CASSTSGFTEAFF. The DNA of the CDR3 is TGTGCCAGCAGTACTTCAGGTTTCACTGAAGCTTTCTTT.

This chain links TRBV7-2 with TRBJ1-6; 8 bases match TRBD1. V lost 5 bases, J lost 10 bases, and 13 bases stayed unmatched. Germline CDR1 is SGHTA and CDR2 is FQGNSA. CDR3 length: 16 amino acids. The CDR3 DNA sequence: TGTGCCAGCAGCCTGGGGACAGGTACTAGGGGATCACCCCTCCACTTT. It encodes CASSLGTGTRGSPLHF.

V and J are TRBV28 and TRBJ2-5, with D tentatively TRBD2 (6 bases). Per germline, CDR1 MDHEN and CDR2 SYDVKM. CDR3 size: 10 residues. The V gene lost 5 bases and the J gene lost 9 bases, with 7 bases spanning the gap. The CDR3 nucleotides are TGTGCCAGCAGTAGGGAGGCCCAGTACTTC. Translating gives CASSREAQYF.

The rearrangement joins TRBV5-1 to TRBJ1-1; unclear D gene. The CDR3 extends over 13 amino acids. The germline gives CDR1 SGHRS, CDR2 YFSETQ. V lost 7 bases to trimming and J lost 5 bases, with 15 bases between them. In DNA, the CDR3 is TGCGCCAGCTACGAGGGTTTGGATACTGAAGCTTTCTTT. It translates to CASYEGLDTEAFF.

A single count supports this clone. The V gene is TRBV7-9, the J gene TRBJ1-1; D unresolved. This CDR3 spans 15 amino acids. CDR1 is SEHNR and CDR2 is FQNEAQ in the germline V gene (reference sequence). The ends were cut back, 1 base at V and 0 bases at J, with 9 bases in the middle. The CDR3 coding sequence is TGTGCCAGCAGCTTAGAGCGGGCGCTGAACACTGAAGCTTTCTTT. This translates into CASSLERALNTEAFF.

This clone was observed a handful of times. This chain uses TRBV12-3 or TRBV12-4 with TRBJ2-5, with D possibly being TRBD2 (5 bases). The CDR3 has 13 amino acids. V gave up 0 bases and J gave up 4 bases, with 6 bases separating them. For the CDR3, the DNA is TGTGCCAGCAGTTTAGCAGGAGGAGAGACCCAGTACTTC. Protein: CASSLAGGETQYF.

The V and J genes are TRBV19 and TRBJ2-2; D not certain. This CDR3 spans 13 amino acids. CDR1 is LNHDA, CDR2 SQIVND, per germline (reference sequence). Trimming shortened V by 1 base and J by 6 bases, and 6 bases separated the two germline ends. The CDR3 is CASSIVGPGELFF. CDR3 coding DNA: TGTGCCAGTAGTATAGTCGGACCCGGGGAGCTGTTTTTT.

V gene TRBV7-2 combines with J gene TRBJ2-5; 7 bases match TRBD1. This CDR3 is built from 14 residues. Germline CDR1 SGHTA, CDR2 FQGNSA. The junction had 5 bases not matched to a gene; V was cut back by 5 bases and J by 2 bases. CDR3 bases: TGTGCCAGCAGCCTCTGGACAGGTCAAGAGACCCAGTACTTC. It yields the protein CASSLWTGQETQYF.

The gene calls are TRBV19 and TRBJ2-5; D is possibly TRBD2 (5 bases). There are 15 residues in the CDR3. Germline CDR1 LNHDA, CDR2 SQIVND (reference sequence). V lost 4 bases, J lost 2 bases, and 14 bases lay in between. Here the CDR3 reads CASSNPGGVQETQYF. DNA of the CDR3: TGTGCCAGTAGTAACCCTGGAGGAGTTCAAGAGACCCAGTACTTC.

The V call is TRBV7-2, the J call TRBJ1-5; no clear D gene. The CDR3 contains 16 residues. Trimming shortened V by 1 base and J by 2 bases, and 12 bases separated the two germline ends. Germline assignment: CDR1 SGHTA and CDR2 FQGNSA. In DNA form, the CDR3 reads TGTGCCAGCAGCTTAGAGAGCCAGTTCGGCAATCAGCCCCAGCATTTT. It yields the protein CASSLESQFGNQPQHF.

The chain uses TRBV6-5 and TRBJ1-1, with D possibly being TRBD1 (5 bases). Germline V CDR1 and CDR2: MNHEY, SVGAGI. The CDR3 totals 14 residues. The germline V and J ends were trimmed by 5 bases and 1 base, with 11 bases remaining between them. In DNA, the CDR3 is TGTGCCAGCAGTAATGGGGGGGGGAACACTGAAGCTTTCTTT. Translating it yields CASSNGGGNTEAFF.

The chain carries TRBV3-1 (or the pseudogene TRBV3-2) and TRBJ1-6, with TRBD1 identical over 7 bases. V lost 3 bases and J lost 6; bases outside the gene matches: 2. This CDR3 is built from 14 residues. CDR1 LGHDT and CDR2 YNNKEL come from the germline V gene (reference sequence). CDR3 DNA: TGTGCCAGCAGCCAGCAGGGGGTTAATTCACCCCTCCACTTT. It translates to CASSQQGVNSPLHF.

The CDR3 nucleotides read TGTGCCAGTACAAACCGAAGACAGAGCCCCTACGAGCAGTACGTC. This encodes CASTNRRQSPYEQYV. The rearrangement joins TRBV6-6 to TRBJ2-7; D is possibly TRBD1 (5 bases). V was clipped by 9 bases and J by 2 bases, with 20 bases between them. Germline loops: CDR1 MNHNY, CDR2 SVGAGI (reference sequence). The CDR3 is 15 amino acids.

J is TRBJ2-3 and V is TRBV13; 10 nucleotides agree with TRBD2. CDR3 length: 18 residues. The germline V gene has CDR1 PRHDT and CDR2 FYEKMQ (reference sequence). Germline trimming cut 4 bases from V and 7 bases from J; bases unmatched to any gene: 17. The DNA for the CDR3 is TGTGCCAGCAGCTCAACCCGTAATAGCGGGGGGCGAACCAATACGCAGTATTTT. Translated: CASSSTRNSGGRTNTQYF.